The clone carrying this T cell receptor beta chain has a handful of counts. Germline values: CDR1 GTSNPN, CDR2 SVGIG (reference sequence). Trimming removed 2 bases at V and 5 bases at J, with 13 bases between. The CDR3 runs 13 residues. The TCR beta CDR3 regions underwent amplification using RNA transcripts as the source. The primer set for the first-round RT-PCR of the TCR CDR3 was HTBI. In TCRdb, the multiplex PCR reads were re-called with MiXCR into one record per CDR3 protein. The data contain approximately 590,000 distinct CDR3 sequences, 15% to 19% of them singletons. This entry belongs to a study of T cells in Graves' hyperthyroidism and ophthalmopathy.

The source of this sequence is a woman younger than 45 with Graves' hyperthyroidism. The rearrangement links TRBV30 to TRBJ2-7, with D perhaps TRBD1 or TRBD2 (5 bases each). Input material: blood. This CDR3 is CAWSPPGRDEQYF. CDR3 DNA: TGTGCCTGGAGTCCCCCGGGGCGGGACGAGCAGTACTTC.